What follows are 8 T cell receptor beta chains derived from one specimen sequenced in a study of blood T cells in healthy people across ages. A J-beta primer mix and a sample-barcoded 5' primer were used in a second PCR of roughly 6 to 12 cycles. TCRdb ran MiXCR on the 5' RACE reads and lists one entry per CDR3 protein. The sample records hundreds of thousands of distinct CDR3 sequences, around 25% being singletons. These records were also assigned to another study, of T cells of mothers and their children.

The specimen was blood. These receptors were obtained from a boy younger than 18 in good health.

The V gene is TRBV12-3 or TRBV12-4, the J gene TRBJ1-5; the match to TRBD1 covers 9 bases. The CDR3 covers 17 residues. With 5 bases clipped from V and 5 bases from J, the junction kept 13 bases outside the gene matches. The CDR3, as DNA: TGTGCCAGCAGTCCCGGGACAGGGCGTTCGGGTGATCAGCCCCAGCATTTT. This gives the protein CASSPGTGRSGDQPQHF.

This clonotype was picked up a small number of times. V and J are TRBV10-2 and TRBJ2-5, with 9 bases aligning to TRBD2. The CDR3 totals 17 residues. The ends lost 3 bases at V and 0 bases at J; junction bases unmatched: 8. CDR1 and CDR2 (germline): WSHSY, SAAADI. The CDR3 region has the DNA TGCGCCAGCAGTGAAATAAAGCGGGGGGCCCACCAAGAGACCCAGTACTTC. Translating it yields CASSEIKRGAHQETQYF.

This clonotype was counted between two and nine times. This chain connects TRBV20-1 to TRBJ2-5; the D gene is possibly TRBD1 (6 bases). The germline V gene encodes CDR1 DFQATT and CDR2 SNEGSKA (reference sequence). CDR3 length equals 15 residues. Trimming took 6 bases from V and 1 from J, leaving 18 bases between them. The CDR3 DNA is TGCAGTGCCCCTGGGACACGCGGTGGCCAAGAGACCCAGTACTTC. Its translation is CSAPGTRGGQETQYF.

The chain links TRBV5-1 to TRBJ1-6; maybe TRBD1 (5 bases). CDR3 size: 14 residues. The V and J ends lost 5 bases and 7 bases respectively, with 13 bases between them. From germline, CDR1 is SGHRS and CDR2 YFSETQ. The CDR3 bases are TGCGCCAGCAGGACCCGGGACTTGAATTCACCCCTCCACTTT. Its translation is CASRTRDLNSPLHF.

This clonotype was counted between two and nine times. This rearrangement joins TRBV6-1 to TRBJ2-5; D may be TRBD2 (7 bases). CDR3 length: 16 residues. Trimming took off 6 bases at V and 1 base at J, with 18 bases between the two ends. Germline V gene sequence: CDR1 MNHNS, CDR2 SASEGT. The DNA of the CDR3 is TGTGCCAGCAGCCCCTTGGCGGGGGCCCCCCAAGAGACCCAGTACTTC. This sequence encodes CASSPLAGAPQETQYF.

V and J are TRBV5-1 and TRBJ1-1, with D uncertain. Trimming left V 5 bases short and J 4 bases short, with 12 bases between. Per germline, CDR1 SGHRS and CDR2 YFSETQ. The CDR3 has 13 amino acids. The CDR3 DNA reads TGCGCCAGCAGACCGAGGGAAAGCACTGAAGCTTTCTTT. It specifies CASRPRESTEAFF.

This clonotype has a handful of counts. V is TRBV20-1 and J is TRBJ1-1, with D perhaps matching TRBD1 (6 bases). V dropped 0 bases and J dropped 11 bases, with 13 bases sitting between them. Germline loops: CDR1 DFQATT, CDR2 SNEGSKA (reference sequence). The CDR3 contains 12 residues. The CDR3 region has the DNA TGCAGTGCTAGAGATCATGGGACACCGGCTTTCTTT. Amino acid sequence: CSARDHGTPAFF.

This clonotype showed up just a few times. The gene calls are TRBV18 and TRBJ2-7; D gene ambiguous. Trimming stripped 3 bases from V and 6 bases from J, with 12 bases between. This CDR3 has 13 amino acids. CDR1 is KGHSH, CDR2 LQKENI, per germline. CDR3 protein: CASSPRAQAEQYF. The CDR3, as DNA: TGTGCCAGCTCACCTCGCGCCCAGGCCGAGCAGTACTTC.